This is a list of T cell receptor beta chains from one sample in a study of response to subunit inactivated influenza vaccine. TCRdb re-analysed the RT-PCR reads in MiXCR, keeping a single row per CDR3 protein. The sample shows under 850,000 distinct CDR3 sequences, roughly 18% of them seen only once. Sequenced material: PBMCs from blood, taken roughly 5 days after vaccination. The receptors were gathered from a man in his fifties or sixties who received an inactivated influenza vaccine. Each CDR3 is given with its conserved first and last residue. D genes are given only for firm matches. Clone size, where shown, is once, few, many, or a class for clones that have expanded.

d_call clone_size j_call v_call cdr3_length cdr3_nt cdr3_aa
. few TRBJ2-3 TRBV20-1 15 TGCAGTGCTAGAAATGCGGGGGCCGGTTCAGATACGCAGTATTTT CSARNAGAGSDTQYF
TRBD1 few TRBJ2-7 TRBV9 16 TGTGCCAGCAGCGGTCTACCGGGACAGAGGATCTACGAGCAGTACTTC CASSGLPGQRIYEQYF
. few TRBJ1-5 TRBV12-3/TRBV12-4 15 TGTGCCAGCAGTTTCGAGGGGCGCGGGAATCAGCCCCAGCATTTT CASSFEGRGNQPQHF
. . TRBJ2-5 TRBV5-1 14 TGCGCCAGCAGTGGACCTAGAGGCCCGGAGACCCAGTACTTC CASSGPRGPETQYF
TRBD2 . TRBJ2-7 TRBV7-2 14 TGTGCCAGCAGCCGCGACGGGGGGGCGGTCGAGCAGTACTTC CASSRDGGAVEQYF
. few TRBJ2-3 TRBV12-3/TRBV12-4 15 TGTGCCAGCAGTGGCGGGACGGTTAGCACAGATACGCAGTATTTT CASSGGTVSTDTQYF
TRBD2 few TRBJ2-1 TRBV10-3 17 TGTGCCATCAGTGAGTCCCAAGCGGGAGCCACCTACAATGAGCAGTTCTTC CAISESQAGATYNEQFF
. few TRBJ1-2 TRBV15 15 TGTGCCACCAGCAGAATCCCGACAGGACTCTATGGCTACACCTTC CATSRIPTGLYGYTF
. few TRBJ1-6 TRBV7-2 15 TGTGCCAGCAGCTTAGCGGACGGCCCTCGGTCACCCCTCCACTTT CASSLADGPRSPLHF
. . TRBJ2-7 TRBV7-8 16 TGTGCCAGCAGCTCAGGGGGGGTTTGGAGCTCCTACGAGCAGTACTTC CASSSGGVWSSYEQYF
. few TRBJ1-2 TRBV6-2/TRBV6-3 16 TGTGCCAGCAGTTACGCGGCAGCCTTAGTGAACTATGGCTACACCTTC CASSYAAALVNYGYTF
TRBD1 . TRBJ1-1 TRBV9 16 TGTGCCAGCAGGGCCGGTAGCCAGGGGGCGTCCACTGAAGCTTTCTTT CASRAGSQGASTEAFF
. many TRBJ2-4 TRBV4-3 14 TGCGCCAGCAGCCAAGATCGTGACCAGGACATTCAGTACTTC CASSQDRDQDIQYF
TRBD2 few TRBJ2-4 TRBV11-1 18 TGTGCCAGCAGCCCGGCCCTAGCGGGAGAGGGGACCAAAAACATTCAGTACTTC CASSPALAGEGTKNIQYF
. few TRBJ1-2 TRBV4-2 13 TGTGCCAGCAGCCCGCTCCCGGAGGGTGGCTACACCTTC CASSPLPEGGYTF
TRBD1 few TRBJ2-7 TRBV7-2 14 TGTGCCAGCAGTACGCGGACAGGGTCCTACGAGCAGTACTTC CASSTRTGSYEQYF
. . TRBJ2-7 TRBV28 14 TGTGCCAGCATTATGGGCACGTACTCCTACGAGCAGTACTTC CASIMGTYSYEQYF
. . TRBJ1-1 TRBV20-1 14 TGCAGTGCCAAAGGGGACATTCAAATTGGGGAAGCTTTCTTT CSAKGDIQIGEAFF
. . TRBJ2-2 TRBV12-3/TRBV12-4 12 TGTGCCACCGGACGGGGAACCGGGGAGCTGTTTTTT CATGRGTGELFF
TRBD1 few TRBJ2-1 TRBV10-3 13 TGTGCCATCCGGGACAGCTATGGGAATGAGCAGTTCTTC CAIRDSYGNEQFF
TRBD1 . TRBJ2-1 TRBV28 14 TGTGCCAGCAGTTTATCGGGACAGGGAAATGAGCAGTTCTTC CASSLSGQGNEQFF
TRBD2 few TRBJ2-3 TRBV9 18 TGTGCCAGCAGCGGAGGGGCGGGAGTTGATCGGACCACAGATACGCAGTATTTT CASSGGAGVDRTTDTQYF
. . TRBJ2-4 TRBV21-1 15 TGTGCCAGCAGCAAAGTCTCAGGACCCAGGAACATTCAGTACTTC CASSKVSGPRNIQYF
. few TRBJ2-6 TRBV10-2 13 TGCGCCACCCAGCCGGGTGGGGCCAACGTCCTGACTTTC CATQPGGANVLTF
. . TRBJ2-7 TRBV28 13 TGTGCCACCTGCGTGGGGGCGAGGTACGAGCAGTACTTC CATCVGARYEQYF
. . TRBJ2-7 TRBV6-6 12 TGTGCCAGCAGTCCCACAATCCACGAGCAGTACTTC CASSPTIHEQYF
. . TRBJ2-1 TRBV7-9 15 TGTGCCAGCAGCTTAGATATAGACAGATACAATGAGCAGTTCTTC CASSLDIDRYNEQFF
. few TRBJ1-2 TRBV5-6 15 TGTGCCAGCAGCTATGCTGGGGCAAGGTCGCTTGGCTACACCTTC CASSYAGARSLGYTF
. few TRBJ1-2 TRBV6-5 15 TGTGCCAGCAGTTCCCCAGGGGTTTTGATAGGCGGCTACACCTTC CASSSPGVLIGGYTF
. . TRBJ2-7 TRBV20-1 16 TGCAGTGCTAGAGGCCAGGGGGGGAAGACTTTTTACGAGCAGTACTTC CSARGQGGKTFYEQYF
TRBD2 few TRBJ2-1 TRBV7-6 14 TGTGCCAGCAGCTTCCAAGCGGGAGGGGTTGAGCAGTTCTTC CASSFQAGGVEQFF
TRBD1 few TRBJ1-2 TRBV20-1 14 TGCAGTGCTAGAGATAGAGACAGGGTCTTTGGCTACACCTTC CSARDRDRVFGYTF
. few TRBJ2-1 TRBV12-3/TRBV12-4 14 TGTGCCAGCAGGCTAGGGGGCTCCTACAATGAGCAGTTCTTC CASRLGGSYNEQFF
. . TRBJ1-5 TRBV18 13 TGTGCCAGCTCACCGACCCAGGTCCAGCCCCAGCATTTT CASSPTQVQPQHF
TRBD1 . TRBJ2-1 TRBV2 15 TGTGCCAGCAGTAATGACAGGGGGAGTTGGAATGAGCAGTTCTTC CASSNDRGSWNEQFF
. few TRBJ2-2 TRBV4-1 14 TGCGCCAGCAGCCATGGGGGATTCACCGGGGAGCTGTTTTTT CASSHGGFTGELFF
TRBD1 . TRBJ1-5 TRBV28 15 TGTGCCAGCAGTGAGGACAGGGGGCGCCTTGCGCCCCAGCATTTT CASSEDRGRLAPQHF
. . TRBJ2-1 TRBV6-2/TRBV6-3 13 TGTGCCAGCAGCGTCAGAAGGGCCAATGAGCAGTTCTTC CASSVRRANEQFF
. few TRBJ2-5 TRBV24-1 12 TGTGCCACCAGTGAGAACGAGGAGACCCAGTACTTC CATSENEETQYF
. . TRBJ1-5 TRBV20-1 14 TGCAGTGCGACCCGAAGGGGGGGAGGTCAGCCCCAGCATTTT CSATRRGGGQPQHF
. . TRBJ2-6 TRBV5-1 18 TGCGCCAGCAGCTTGGTCCCGGGCGGTGGCTCTGGGGCCAACGTCCTGACTTTC CASSLVPGGGSGANVLTF
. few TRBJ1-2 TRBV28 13 TGTGCCAGCAGTTTTGGCAGGGGTTTTGGCTACACCTTC CASSFGRGFGYTF
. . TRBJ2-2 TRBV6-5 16 TGTGCCAGCAGTTACAAGCGTGGAGTACGGACCGGGGAGCTGTTTTTT CASSYKRGVRTGELFF
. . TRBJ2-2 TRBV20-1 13 TGCAGTGCTAGCGTATTGAACACCGGGGAGCTGTTTTTT CSASVLNTGELFF
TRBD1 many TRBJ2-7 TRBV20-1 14 TGCAGTGCTAGAAGGACAGGGGGAGGATACGAGCAGTACTTC CSARRTGGGYEQYF
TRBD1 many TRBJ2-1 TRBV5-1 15 TGCGCCAGCAGCAAGACAGGGGGCGCGAGGGGGGAGCAGTTCTTC CASSKTGGARGEQFF
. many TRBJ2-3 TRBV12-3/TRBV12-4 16 TGTGCCAGCGGGGAGGACTCGCCGTACCCCCCAGATACGCAGTATTTT CASGEDSPYPPDTQYF
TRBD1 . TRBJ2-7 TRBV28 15 TGTGCCAGCAGTTTGGTCTTGACAGGGGCCCACGAGCAGTACTTC CASSLVLTGAHEQYF
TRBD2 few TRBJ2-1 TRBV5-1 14 TGCGCCAGCAGCAGCGGGAGGGCCCGTCGCGAGCAGTTCTTC CASSSGRARREQFF
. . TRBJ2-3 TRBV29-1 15 TGCAGCGTGGGTCCCCCCGGGGGCCACACAGATACGCAGTATTTT CSVGPPGGHTDTQYF
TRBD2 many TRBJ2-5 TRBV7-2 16 TGTGCCAGCAGCCTAGGTCTAGCGGGTGGTCAAGAGACCCAGTACTTC CASSLGLAGGQETQYF
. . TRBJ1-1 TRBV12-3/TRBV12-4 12 TGTGCCAGCAGTACCCAGGGGACTGAAGCTTTCTTT CASSTQGTEAFF
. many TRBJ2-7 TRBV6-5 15 TGTGCCAGCAGTTCCCCGGAGGGAAGGAGATACGAGCAGTACTTC CASSSPEGRRYEQYF